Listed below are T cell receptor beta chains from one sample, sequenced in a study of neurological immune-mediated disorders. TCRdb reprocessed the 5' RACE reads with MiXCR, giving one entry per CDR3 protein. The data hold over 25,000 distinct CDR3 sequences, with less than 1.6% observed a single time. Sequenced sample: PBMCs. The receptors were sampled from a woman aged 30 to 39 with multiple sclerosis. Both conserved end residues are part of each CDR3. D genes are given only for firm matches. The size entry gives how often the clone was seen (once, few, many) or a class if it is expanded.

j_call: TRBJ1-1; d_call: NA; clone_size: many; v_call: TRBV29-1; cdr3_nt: TGCAGCGTTGAAGATCAAGGCAGGACTGAAGCTTTCTTT; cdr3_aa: CSVEDQGRTEAFF
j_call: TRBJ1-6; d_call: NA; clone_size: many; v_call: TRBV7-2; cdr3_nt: TGTGCCAGCAGCCTGTCACTACCTAATTCACCCCTCCACTTT; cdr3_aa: CASSLSLPNSPLHF
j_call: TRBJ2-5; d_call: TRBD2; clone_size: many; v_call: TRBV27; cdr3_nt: TGTGCCAGCAGTTTAGGGGGACTGGGAGGTCTGGGACTAGCGGGGAAAGAGACCCAGTACTTC; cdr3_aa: CASSLGGLGGLGLAGKETQYF
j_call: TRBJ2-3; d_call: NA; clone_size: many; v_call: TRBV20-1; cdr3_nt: TGCAGTGCAGAGATGCTCGGGGACCCTAGCACAGATACGCAGTATTTT; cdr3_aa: CSAEMLGDPSTDTQYF
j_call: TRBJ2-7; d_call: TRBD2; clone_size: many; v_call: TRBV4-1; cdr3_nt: TGCGCCAGCAGCCAATCAGCGGGGAGCTCCTACGAGCAGTACTTC; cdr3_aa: CASSQSAGSSYEQYF
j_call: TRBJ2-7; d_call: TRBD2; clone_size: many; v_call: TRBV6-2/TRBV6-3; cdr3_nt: TGTGCCAGCAGTTACCCTAGCGGGGGCGAGCAGTACTTC; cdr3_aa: CASSYPSGGEQYF
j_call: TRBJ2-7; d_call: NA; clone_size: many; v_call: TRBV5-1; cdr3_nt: TGCGCCAGCAGCGCCCCAACCGACTACGAGCAGTACTTC; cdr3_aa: CASSAPTDYEQYF
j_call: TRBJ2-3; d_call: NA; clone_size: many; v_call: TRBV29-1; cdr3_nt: TGCAGCTCAGTTCGTGGGCGAGGATTCACAGATACGCAGTATTTT; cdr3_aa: CSSVRGRGFTDTQYF
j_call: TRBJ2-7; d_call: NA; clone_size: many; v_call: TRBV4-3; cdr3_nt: TGCGCCAGCAGCCAAGAGTCAGGGGGGTCCTACGAGCAGTACTTC; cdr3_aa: CASSQESGGSYEQYF
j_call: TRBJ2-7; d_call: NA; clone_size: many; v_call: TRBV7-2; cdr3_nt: TGTGCCAGCAGCACCCGGACAGTCTACGAGCAGTACTTC; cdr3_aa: CASSTRTVYEQYF
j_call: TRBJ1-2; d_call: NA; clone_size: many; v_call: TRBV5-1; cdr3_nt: TGCGCCAGCAGCCTAGGCGGGGGCGTCGGAGGCTACACCTTC; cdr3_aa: CASSLGGGVGGYTF
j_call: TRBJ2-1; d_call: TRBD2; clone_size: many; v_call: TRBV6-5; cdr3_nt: TGTGCCAGCAGTTACCGACTAGCGGGGGTTTCCTACAATGAGCAGTTCTTC; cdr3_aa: CASSYRLAGVSYNEQFF
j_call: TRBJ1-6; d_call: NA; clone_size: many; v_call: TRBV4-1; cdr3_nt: TGCGCCAGCAGCCAAGATTTCGTCTTTGAGGCAGTGAGGAGTTCACCCCTCCACTTT; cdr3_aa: CASSQDFVFEAVRSSPLHF
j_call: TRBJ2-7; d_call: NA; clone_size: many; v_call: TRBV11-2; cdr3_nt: TGTGCCAGCAGCTTCGACCATGGGAACGAGCAGTACTTC; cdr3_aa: CASSFDHGNEQYF
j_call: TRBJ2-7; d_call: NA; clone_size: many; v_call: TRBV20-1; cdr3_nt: TGCAGTGCTAGTGGAATCGGGACCCTGCCTTTCGAGCAGTACTTC; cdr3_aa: CSASGIGTLPFEQYF
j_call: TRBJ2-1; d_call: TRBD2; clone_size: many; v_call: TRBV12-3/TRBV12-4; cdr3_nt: TGTGCCAGCAGGAGTAGCGGGGGGGCTGGTGAGCAGTTCTTC; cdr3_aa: CASRSSGGAGEQFF